This TCR beta chain derives from a study of cytomegalovirus exposure and HLA in healthy donors. Germline CDR1 reads SGHNT; CDR2 reads YENEEA. The CDR3 totals 13 residues. V trimming: 3 bases; J trimming: 10 bases; junction bases outside the gene matches: 1. PCR was performed using 60 Vbeta and 13 Jbeta primers. Data came from immunoSEQ multiplex PCR; TCRdb stores just in-frame clones and leaves some out. The repertoire holds about 160,000 clones, with approximately 88% as singletons. This receptor was identified in a man younger than 45 in good health and CMV-seronegative. The rearrangement joins TRBV11-3 to TRBJ1-6, with TRBD1 matching 9 bases. The sequenced sample consisted of PBMCs. The CDR3: CASSLGQGSPLHF. For the CDR3, the DNA is TGTGCCAGCAGCTTGGGACAGGGATCACCCCTCCACTTT.